Each of the 26 T cell receptor beta chains below was sequenced from the same sample in a study of CD8 T cells in ankylosing spondylitis. TCRdb analysed the 5' RACE reads with MiXCR anew, one entry per CDR3 protein. This sample carries around 88,000 distinct CDR3 sequences, just under 9% of them seen once, and the ten largest clones take just over 5%. Specimen: blood, either unsorted or a sorted T cell fraction (not recorded which). The origin of the receptors is a male donor with ankylosing spondylitis or in good health (not recorded which).

This clonotype was found a few times. V is TRBV11-2 and J is TRBJ1-3; D unresolved. Germline V lookup: CDR1 SGHAT, CDR2 FQNNGV. The CDR3 covers 15 residues. Trimming removed 1 base at V and 0 bases at J, with 7 bases between. CDR3 DNA sequence: TGTGCCAGCAGCTTAGTAGCATACTCTGGAAACACCATATATTTT. Translating it yields CASSLVAYSGNTIYF.

As concerns this clonotype: A much larger clone is a single base away; this may be a read error. As DNA, the CDR3 is TGTGCCAGCAGCCAAGAGAGGTCATCCGAGCAGTACTTC. Amino acids: CASSQERSSEQYF. This chain links TRBV4-2 with TRBJ2-7; D uncertain. The germline V gene encodes CDR1 LGHNA and CDR2 YNFKEQ. Trimming took 0 bases from V and 6 from J, leaving 9 bases between them. CDR3 length equals 13 residues.

This clonotype was recorded at least ten times. The chain has TRBV10-3 and TRBJ1-1; a weak D match, TRBD1 (5 bases). CDR3 length: 15 residues. Germline values: CDR1 ENHRY, CDR2 SYGVKD. V was pared by 0 bases and J by 1 base, with 9 bases between. This CDR3 reads CAISESGGGNTEAFF. Here the CDR3 DNA reads TGTGCCATCAGTGAGTCGGGGGGGGGGAACACTGAAGCTTTCTTT.

At least ten counts were recorded for this clonotype. The chain employs TRBV5-1 and TRBJ2-7, with 9 positions matching TRBD2. J gave up 4 bases and V 5 bases, and 4 bases lay outside the gene matches. The CDR3 is 13 amino acids. Looked up from germline, CDR1 is SGHRS and CDR2 is YFSETQ. CDR3 DNA: TGCGCCAGCAGTTTGCGGGGGGGTTACGAGCAGTACTTC. It translates to CASSLRGGYEQYF.

This clonotype was detected only once. A much larger clone lies a single base off, so this may be a read error. The rearrangement joins TRBV19 to TRBJ1-1; D may be TRBD1 (5 bases). This CDR3 has 13 residues. Germline V gene lookup returns CDR1 LNHDA and CDR2 SQIVND (reference sequence). The CDR3 nucleotides are TGTGCCAGTACCATGCGGGGGAACACTGAAGCTCTCTTT. This gives the protein CASTMRGNTEALF.

This clonotype was observed many times. This chain links TRBV6-5 with TRBJ2-5; either TRBD1 or TRBD2 may fit D (5 bases each). Germline loops: CDR1 MNHEY, CDR2 SVGAGI. V lost 0 bases to trimming and J lost 4 bases, with 12 bases between them. The CDR3 loop spans 15 amino acids. CDR3 DNA sequence: TGTGCCAGCAGTTACTCTTTGGGGGTGAGAGAGACCCAGTACTTC. This sequence encodes CASSYSLGVRETQYF.

In regard to this clonotype: One junction end disagrees with the germline gene, perhaps due to a read error. The chain uses TRBV4-1 and TRBJ1-1; D gene uncertain. CDR1 MGHRA and CDR2 YSYEKL come from the germline V gene. CDR3 size: 19 residues. The CDR3 sequence: CASSHLTTKAGFMNTEDFF. The CDR3 DNA is TGCGCCAGCAGTCACCTGACGACCAAGGCGGGTTTCATGAACACTGAAGATTTCTTT.

This clonotype was recorded at least ten times. The chain uses TRBV5-1 and TRBJ2-7, with 11 bases identical to TRBD2. The junction had 4 bases not matched to a gene; V was cut back by 0 bases and J by 5 bases. There are 15 residues in the CDR3. Germline CDR1 SGHRS, CDR2 YFSETQ. The CDR3 coding sequence is TGCGCCAGCAGCTTGGTAGCGGGGGGGCTACACGAGCAGTACTTC. This codes for CASSLVAGGLHEQYF.

The chain joins TRBV12-3 or TRBV12-4 to TRBJ1-6, with D maybe TRBD1 (6 bases). Trimming took off 3 bases at V and 16 bases at J, with 19 bases between the two ends. The CDR3 loop spans 14 amino acids. Here the CDR3 DNA reads TGTGCCAGCAGTTTCGCCCGGGACAACAGGCCGCTCCACTTT. This gives the protein CASSFARDNRPLHF.

This clonotype was detected many times. One junction end does not reproduce the germline sequence, and a read error may be involved. The J gene is TRBJ2-3, the V gene TRBV12-3 or TRBV12-4, with 7 bases aligning to TRBD1. CDR3 length: 9 residues. The CDR3 region is CASSVDRAF. The CDR3 DNA reads TGTGCCAGCAGCGTAGACAGGGCTTTT.

In its sample, this clonotype was seen many times. CDR3 region: CASSWEYTEAFF. In nucleotides, the CDR3 is TGTGCCAGCAGTTGGGAGTACACTGAAGCTTTCTTT. V gene TRBV28 combines with J gene TRBJ1-1, with unresolved D. The V end was cut by 4 bases, the J end by 3 bases, with 6 bases between. The germline V gene has CDR1 MDHEN and CDR2 SYDVKM. This CDR3 contains 12 residues.

With respect to this clonotype: This may stem from a read error, because a much larger clone lies one nucleotide away. V and J are TRBV7-9 and TRBJ2-5; possibly TRBD1 for D (5 bases). This CDR3 spans 16 amino acids. CDR1 is SEHNR, CDR2 FQNEAQ, per germline (reference sequence). The CDR3 nucleotides read TGTGCCGGCAGCTTAGGGGTCCGACACTCCCAAGAGACCCAGTACTTC. Protein: CAGSLGVRHSQETQYF.

In its sample, this clonotype was seen a few times. Here the CDR3 DNA reads TGTGCCAGCAGCCAAGATATGGCAGCCTCCTACGAGCAGTACTTC. Its protein is CASSQDMAASYEQYF. The chain carries TRBV3-1 and TRBJ2-7; D ambiguous. The CDR3 length is 15 residues. Germline-derived CDR1 and CDR2 are LGHDT and YNNKEL (reference sequence). Trimming took 0 bases from V and 0 from J, leaving 9 bases between them.

This clonotype was recorded at least ten times. This chain joins TRBV7-9 and TRBJ1-1; weak D call: TRBD1 (5 bases). The germline CDR1 and CDR2 sequences are SEHNR and FQNEAQ (reference sequence). The CDR3 contains 12 residues. Trimming took 5 bases from V and 4 from J, leaving 8 bases between them. CDR3 bases: TGTGCCAGCAGCAAACAGGTCACTGAAGCTTTCTTT. Translated: CASSKQVTEAFF.

This clonotype was seen ten or more times. The rearrangement links TRBV7-6 to TRBJ2-2; 7 nucleotides agree with TRBD1. J gave up 2 bases and V 7 bases, and 7 bases lay outside the gene matches. Germline lookup yields CDR1 SGHVS and CDR2 FNYEAQ. The CDR3 runs 15 residues. The CDR3 nucleotides read TGTGCCAGCAAGACCGGGACAGCCAACACCGGGGAGCTGTTTTTT. Translated: CASKTGTANTGELFF.

The genes are TRBV5-5 and TRBJ2-7; D is unclear. Germline lookup yields CDR1 SGHKS and CDR2 YYEKEE (reference sequence). V was shortened by 0 bases and J by 5 bases, with 9 bases between the two germline ends. This CDR3 has 13 amino acids. The DNA of the CDR3 is TGTGCCAGCAGCTTGGGGGTTGCGGACGAGCAGTACTTC. Its protein product is CASSLGVADEQYF. The full variable domain, its missing parts supplied by reference TRBV5-5 and TRBJ2-7, is DAGVTQSPTHLIKTRGQQVTLRCSPISGHKSVSWYQQVLGQGPQFIFQYYEKEERGRGNFPDRFSARQFPNYSSELNVNALLLGDSALYLCASSLGVADEQYFGPGTRLTVT.

The chain recombines TRBV5-1 with TRBJ2-3, with TRBD2 as a possible D gene (6 bases). This CDR3 has 15 amino acids. The germline V and J ends were trimmed by 0 bases and 6 bases, with 14 bases remaining between them. Germline V gene sequence: CDR1 SGHRS, CDR2 YFSETQ. CDR3 coding DNA: TGCGCCAGCAGCTTGGAGGGCGGGGTGTTCGATACGCAGTATTTT. Amino acid sequence: CASSLEGGVFDTQYF.

This clonotype was found many times. This rearrangement joins TRBV7-8 to TRBJ2-5; tentative D call: TRBD2 (6 bases). This CDR3 has 15 residues. The V and J ends lost 1 base and 3 bases respectively, with 12 bases between them. Germline assignment: CDR1 SGHVS and CDR2 FQNEAQ. The DNA for the CDR3 is TGTGCCAGCAGCTTAGGTTCGGGGAGGAAAGAGACCCAGTACTTC. This encodes CASSLGSGRKETQYF.

CDR3 DNA sequence: TGTGCCAGCAGTACCGGGACAGACACCGGGGAGCTGTTTTTT. Encoded protein: CASSTGTDTGELFF. This sequence joins TRBV6-1 and TRBJ2-2, with 7 bases aligning to TRBD1. The CDR3 extends over 14 amino acids. The ends lost 5 bases at V and 3 bases at J; junction bases unmatched: 3. The germline CDR1 and CDR2 sequences are MNHNS and SASEGT.

This clonotype was detected many times. At one boundary the junction diverges from the germline segment, which might be a read error. V usage is TRBV20-1 and J usage is TRBJ1-6, with D possibly being TRBD1 (5 bases). The CDR3 totals 16 residues. Germline CDR1 reads DFQATT; CDR2 reads SNEGSKA (reference sequence). The CDR3 sequence is CCARRPGTPDNSPLHF. Here the CDR3 DNA reads TGCTGTGCTAGACGCCCAGGGACCCCTGATAATTCACCCCTCCACTTT.

This clonotype was counted many times. The chain uses TRBV29-1 and TRBJ2-3; perhaps D is TRBD1 or TRBD2 (5 bases each). V gave up 4 bases and J gave up 2 bases, with 10 bases separating them. This CDR3 contains 13 residues. CDR1 and CDR2 (germline): SQVTM, ANQGSEA. CDR3: CSVGGRNTDTQYF. The CDR3 DNA follows: TGCAGCGTTGGGGGACGGAACACAGATACGCAGTATTTT.

This clonotype was found many times. The CDR3 DNA reads as TGTGCCACCAGTGATTACCGGGACAGGGGCTACAATGAGCAGTTCTTC. This codes for CATSDYRDRGYNEQFF. The chain links TRBV24-1 to TRBJ2-1; 10 nucleotides agree with TRBD1. V trimming: 2 bases; J trimming: 3 bases; junction bases outside the gene matches: 3. Germline lookup yields CDR1 KGHDR and CDR2 SFDVKD. CDR3 length equals 16 residues.

This clonotype was recorded at least ten times. The chain links TRBV3-1 to TRBJ1-6; TRBD1 is a possible D gene (5 bases). The CDR3 has 12 residues. CDR1 is LGHDT, CDR2 YNNKEL, per germline (reference sequence). The V and J ends lost 2 bases and 18 bases respectively, with 14 bases between them. CDR3 nucleotides: TGTGCCAGCAGCCAAAGTAGGGACCGGCGCCACTTT. This gives the protein CASSQSRDRRHF.

The sample holds many counts of this clonotype. The chain is built from TRBV20-1 and TRBJ1-1, with D possibly being TRBD1 (5 bases). Germline CDR1 DFQATT, CDR2 SNEGSKA (reference sequence). V was shortened by 4 bases and J by 4 bases, with 7 bases between the two germline ends. This CDR3 contains 11 residues. The CDR3 loop reads CSATGPTEAFF. The CDR3 nucleotides read TGCAGTGCTACAGGGCCCACTGAAGCTTTCTTT.

This clonotype was seen repeatedly, ten times or more. Its ends do not fully match the called genes, so a read error is possible. The gene calls are TRBV10-3 and TRBJ1-2, with 7 bases fitting TRBD1. The CDR3 length is 12 residues. CDR1 and CDR2 from the germline V gene are ENHRY and SYGVKD. Here the CDR3 DNA reads TGTGCCATCAGTGAGTCGGGGGACAGAGCCAGATTC. Translated, it gives CAISESGDRARF.

This clonotype was seen more than once but under ten times. The DNA of the CDR3 is TGTGCCAGCAGCCCCACTGACTCGTACAATGAGCAGTTCTTC. The encoded protein is CASSPTDSYNEQFF. V usage is TRBV7-8 and J usage is TRBJ2-1; D is unclear. CDR1 is SGHVS, CDR2 FQNEAQ, per germline. V was shortened by 5 bases and J by 4 bases, with 12 bases between the two germline ends. This CDR3 is built from 14 residues.